The text below deals with one T cell receptor beta chain. Its antigen target is currently unknown. Base qualities are not recorded, but no much larger clone differs from it by a single base. This specimen comes from a study of blood T cell repertoires in COVID-19 (TCRdb year 2020). Looking at the study overall: Samples from collaborators originated in the United States, Italy and Spain and spanned both the acute and convalescent phases of COVID-19. The material from the prospective study consisted of cDNA or gDNA derived from T cells, B-cell-depleted T cells, or PBMCs. Subjects who had been exposed to COVID-19, were actively infected with it, or had recovered from it provided the deeply sampled blood TCRbeta repertoires that made up the dataset. The repertoires were released in a freely available public database meant as a resource for research on the immune response to SARS-CoV-2. The samples were drawn from two sources: the first 160 participants of the ongoing ImmuneRACE study, and fewer than 1,500 subjects contributed by 6 global collaborators. Nearly every sample came with metadata listing a de-identified subject ID, COVID-19 status, age in years and sex. Where HLA class I and class II types were available, the types were taken from metadata supplied by the sample provider, not from assay-based typing.

TCRbeta CDR3 regions were amplified from genomic DNA using the immunoSEQ Assay, a bias-controlled multiplex PCR. The authors processed their data as follows. The number of nucleated cells in each sample was estimated by amplification of reference gene primers within the assay. Sequence reads were collapsed and filtered to measure the absolute abundance of every unique TCRbeta CDR3 rearrangement. For each sample, productive Simpson clonality was calculated as the square root of Simpson's diversity index across productive rearrangements. TCRdb took over this immuneACCESS table, retaining in-frame rearrangements with V and J assigned. Such tables are incomplete; in checked studies, under half of the missing clones stem from an unresolved V gene, and the remainder is unexplained. The V and J calls and clone size are taken from that table; D and trimming were inferred from the DNA. Counted in this sample were around 210,000 clones; approximately 80% of them appeared once. The ten largest make up about 7.8% of the sample.

One collaborating source in Seattle enrolled patients while the patients were actively infected and followed the patients over time throughout the course of disease. Each collaborating institution followed its own protocols to collect whole blood in K2EDTA tubes. For TCRbeta analysis, collaborator samples were shipped as frozen whole blood, as isolated PBMCs, or as DNA extracted from either sample type. Overall study outcomes, separate from this receptor: How much clinical and demographic metadata was included differed by source and by participant, and the metadata was provided uncurated.

From the cysteine up to the phenylalanine, the CDR3 has a length of 13 residues. Only the CDR3 part of the read is kept: 39 bases, read in frame from the first base. Here the chain combines TRBV21-1 and TRBJ1-2. TRBV21-1 is given as a pseudogene. The sample taken for sequencing was peripheral blood. The sequence came from a woman of 80 years or more with COVID-19, enrolled during active disease. The CDR3 loop reads CASSKRGNYGYTF. In nucleotides, the sequence is TGTGCCAGCAGCAAGCGGGGAAACTATGGCTACACCTTC.